This TCR beta chain originates from a study of cytomegalovirus exposure and HLA in healthy donors. This clone appeared a single time. The antigen is unknown. Study results and caveats: Published work reported that the classifier diagnosed cytomegalovirus status with high specificity and sensitivity.

PCR amplification relied on 60 Vbeta primers (plus 13 Jbeta primers). Produced via immunoSEQ multiplex PCR; TCRdb's table is partial and in-frame only. The table has 110,000 or so clones, 60% to 85% seen once; the top ten hold 2.5% to 3.5%. With 11 bases removed from V and 6 bases from J, the gap between germline ends came to 16 bases. Germline CDR1 and CDR2: MNHNY and SVGAGI (reference sequence). CDR3 length equals 13 residues. The chain has TRBV6-6 and TRBJ1-4, with a weak D call TRBD1 (5 bases). This TCR derives from a woman aged 40 to 50 in good health and CMV-seropositive. The sample consisted of PBMCs. The CDR3 loop is CASGGGVDEKLFF. The CDR3 region has the DNA TGTGCCTCGGGAGGAGGGGTTGATGAAAAACTGTTTTTT.